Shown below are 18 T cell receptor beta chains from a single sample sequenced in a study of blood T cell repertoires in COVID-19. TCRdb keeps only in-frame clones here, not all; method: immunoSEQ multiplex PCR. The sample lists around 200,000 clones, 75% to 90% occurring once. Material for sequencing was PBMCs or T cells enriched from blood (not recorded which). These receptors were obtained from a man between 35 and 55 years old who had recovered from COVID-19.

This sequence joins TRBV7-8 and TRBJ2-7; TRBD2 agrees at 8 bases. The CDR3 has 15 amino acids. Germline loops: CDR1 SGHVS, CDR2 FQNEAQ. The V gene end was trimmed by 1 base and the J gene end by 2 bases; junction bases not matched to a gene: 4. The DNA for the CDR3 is TGTGCCAGCAGCTTAGGGATAGCGGGGACCTACGAGCAGTACTTC. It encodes CASSLGIAGTYEQYF.

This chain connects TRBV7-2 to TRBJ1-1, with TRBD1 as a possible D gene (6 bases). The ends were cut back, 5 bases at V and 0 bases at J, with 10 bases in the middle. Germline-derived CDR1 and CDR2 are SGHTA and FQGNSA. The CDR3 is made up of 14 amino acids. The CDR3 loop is CASSQTGMNTEAFF. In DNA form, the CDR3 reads TGTGCCAGCAGCCAGACAGGAATGAACACTGAAGCTTTCTTT.

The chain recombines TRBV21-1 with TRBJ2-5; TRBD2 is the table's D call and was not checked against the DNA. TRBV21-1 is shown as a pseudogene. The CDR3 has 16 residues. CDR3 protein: CASGFVGRRSLETQYF. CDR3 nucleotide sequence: TGTGCCAGCGGGTTTGTCGGGAGGAGGTCTTTGGAGACCCAGTACTTC.

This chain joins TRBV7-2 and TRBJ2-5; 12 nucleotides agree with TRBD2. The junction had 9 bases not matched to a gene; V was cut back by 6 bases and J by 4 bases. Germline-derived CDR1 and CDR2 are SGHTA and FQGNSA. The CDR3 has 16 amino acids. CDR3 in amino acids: CASRETSGSGRETQYF. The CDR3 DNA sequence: TGTGCCAGCAGGGAGACTAGCGGGAGTGGTCGAGAGACCCAGTACTTC. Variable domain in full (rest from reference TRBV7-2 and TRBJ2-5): GAGVSQSPSNKVTEKGKDVELRCDPISGHTALYWYRQSLGQGLEFLIYFQGNSAPDKSGLPSDRFSAERTGGSVSTLTIQRTQQEDSAVYLCASRETSGSGRETQYFGPGTRLLVL.

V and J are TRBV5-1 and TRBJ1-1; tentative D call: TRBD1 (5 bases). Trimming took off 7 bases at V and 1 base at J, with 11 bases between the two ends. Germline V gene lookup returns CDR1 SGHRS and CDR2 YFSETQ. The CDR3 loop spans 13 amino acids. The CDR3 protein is CASRGQPNTEAFF. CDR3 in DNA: TGCGCCAGCCGTGGACAACCGAACACTGAAGCTTTCTTT.

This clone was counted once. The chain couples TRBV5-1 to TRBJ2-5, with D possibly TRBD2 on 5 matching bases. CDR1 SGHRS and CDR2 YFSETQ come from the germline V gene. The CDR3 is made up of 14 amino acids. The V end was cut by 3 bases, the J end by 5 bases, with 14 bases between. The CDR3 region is CASSSNPSRETQYF. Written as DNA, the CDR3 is TGCGCCAGCAGCTCCAACCCTAGCAGGGAGACCCAGTACTTC.

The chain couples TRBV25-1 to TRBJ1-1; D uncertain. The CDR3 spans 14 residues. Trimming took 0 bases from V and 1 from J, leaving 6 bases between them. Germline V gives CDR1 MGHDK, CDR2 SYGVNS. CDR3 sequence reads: CASSEYRENTEAFF. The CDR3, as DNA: TGTGCCAGCAGTGAATATAGAGAGAACACTGAAGCTTTCTTT.

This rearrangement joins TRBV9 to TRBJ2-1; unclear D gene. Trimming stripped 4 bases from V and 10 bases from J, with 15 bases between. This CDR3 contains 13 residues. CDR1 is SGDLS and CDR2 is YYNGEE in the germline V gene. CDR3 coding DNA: TGTGCCAGCAGCTCGCACACCCAGACAGAGCAGTTCTTC. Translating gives CASSSHTQTEQFF.

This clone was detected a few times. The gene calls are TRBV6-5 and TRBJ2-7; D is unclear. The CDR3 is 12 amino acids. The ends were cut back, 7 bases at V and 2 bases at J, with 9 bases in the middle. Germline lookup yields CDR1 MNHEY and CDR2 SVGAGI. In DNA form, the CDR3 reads TGTGCCAGCACGGGTGCCACCTACGAGCAGTACTTC. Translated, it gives CASTGATYEQYF.

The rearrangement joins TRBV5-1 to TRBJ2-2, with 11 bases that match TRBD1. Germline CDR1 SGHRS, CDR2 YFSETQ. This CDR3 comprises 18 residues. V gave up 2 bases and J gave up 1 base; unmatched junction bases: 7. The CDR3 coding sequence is TGCGCCAGCAGCTTATCGGGACAGGGGGTTATGAACACCGGGGAGCTGTTTTTT. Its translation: CASSLSGQGVMNTGELFF.

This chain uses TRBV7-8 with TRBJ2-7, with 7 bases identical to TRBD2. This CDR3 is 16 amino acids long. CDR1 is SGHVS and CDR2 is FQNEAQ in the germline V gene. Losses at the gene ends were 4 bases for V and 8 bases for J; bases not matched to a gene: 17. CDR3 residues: CASSSRRAGSGVKQYF. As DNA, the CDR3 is TGTGCCAGCAGCTCGAGAAGGGCGGGGAGCGGGGTCAAGCAGTACTTC.

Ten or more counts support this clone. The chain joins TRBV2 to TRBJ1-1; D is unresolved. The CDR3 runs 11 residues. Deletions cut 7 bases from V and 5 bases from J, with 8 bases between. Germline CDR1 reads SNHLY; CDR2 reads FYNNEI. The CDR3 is CASIRSTEAFF. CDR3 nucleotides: TGTGCCAGCATACGGAGTACTGAAGCTTTCTTT.

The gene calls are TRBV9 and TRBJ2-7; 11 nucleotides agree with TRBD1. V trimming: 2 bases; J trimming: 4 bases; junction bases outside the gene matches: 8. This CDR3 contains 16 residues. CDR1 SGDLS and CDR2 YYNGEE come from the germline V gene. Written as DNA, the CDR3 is TGTGCCAGCAGCGTGGCCGGGACAGGGGGAAGGTACGAGCAGTACTTC. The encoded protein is CASSVAGTGGRYEQYF.

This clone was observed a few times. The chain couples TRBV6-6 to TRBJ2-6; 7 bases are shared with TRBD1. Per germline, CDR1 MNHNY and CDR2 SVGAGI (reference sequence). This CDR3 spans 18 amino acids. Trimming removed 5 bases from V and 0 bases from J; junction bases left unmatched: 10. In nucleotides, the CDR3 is TGTGCCAGCAGTCCCCGGGACAGAGAACTCTCTGGGGCCAACGTCCTGACTTTC. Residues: CASSPRDRELSGANVLTF.

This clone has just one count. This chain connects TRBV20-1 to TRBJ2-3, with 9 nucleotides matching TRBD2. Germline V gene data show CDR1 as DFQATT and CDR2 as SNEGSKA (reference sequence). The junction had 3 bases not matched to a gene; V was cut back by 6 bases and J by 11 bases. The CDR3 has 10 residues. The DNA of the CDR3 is TGCAGTGCCCGACTAGCGGTGCAGTATTTT. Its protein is CSARLAVQYF.

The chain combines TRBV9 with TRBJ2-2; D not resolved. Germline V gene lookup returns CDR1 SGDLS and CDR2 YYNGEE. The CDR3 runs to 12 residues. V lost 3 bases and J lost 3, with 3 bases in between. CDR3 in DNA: TGTGCCAGCAGCGCCTACACCGGGGAGCTGTTTTTT. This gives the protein CASSAYTGELFF. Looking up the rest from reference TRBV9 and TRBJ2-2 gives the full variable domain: DSGVTQTPKHLITATGQRVTLRCSPRSGDLSVYWYQQSLDQGLQFLIQYYNGEERAKGNILERFSAQQFPDLHSELNLSSLELGDSALYFCASSAYTGELFFGEGSRLTVL.

In nucleotides, the CDR3 is TGCGCCAGCAGCTTGGATGGGTTTTTGGGCTCTTCCGGCGAGACCCAGTACTTC. Translated, it gives CASSLDGFLGSSGETQYF. J is TRBJ2-5 and V is TRBV5-1; D is ambiguous. There are 18 residues in the CDR3. The V gene's germline CDR1 is SGHRS and CDR2 YFSETQ. Trimming took off 0 bases at V and 5 bases at J, with 23 bases between the two ends.

CDR3 residues: CASSPQGSGNTIYF. CDR3 DNA: TGTGCCAGCAGCCCCCAGGGCTCTGGAAACACCATATATTTT. V gene TRBV9 combines with J gene TRBJ1-3; D perhaps matches TRBD1 (5 bases). The V and J ends lost 4 bases and 0 bases respectively, with 8 bases between them. The CDR3 has 14 residues. The germline V gene has CDR1 SGDLS and CDR2 YYNGEE.